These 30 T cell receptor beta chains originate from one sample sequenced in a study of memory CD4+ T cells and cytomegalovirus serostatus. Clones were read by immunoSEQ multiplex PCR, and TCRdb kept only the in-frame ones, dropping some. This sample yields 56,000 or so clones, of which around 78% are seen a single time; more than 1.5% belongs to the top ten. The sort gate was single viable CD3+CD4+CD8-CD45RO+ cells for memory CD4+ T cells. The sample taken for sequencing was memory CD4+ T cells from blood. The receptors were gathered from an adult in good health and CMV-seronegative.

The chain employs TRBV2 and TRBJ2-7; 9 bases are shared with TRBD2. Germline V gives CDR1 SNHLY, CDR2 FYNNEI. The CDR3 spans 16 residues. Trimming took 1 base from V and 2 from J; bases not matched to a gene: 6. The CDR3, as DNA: TGTGCCAGCAGTGAAGTGGGCGGGAGGGAGCCCTACGAGCAGTACTTC. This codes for CASSEVGGREPYEQYF.

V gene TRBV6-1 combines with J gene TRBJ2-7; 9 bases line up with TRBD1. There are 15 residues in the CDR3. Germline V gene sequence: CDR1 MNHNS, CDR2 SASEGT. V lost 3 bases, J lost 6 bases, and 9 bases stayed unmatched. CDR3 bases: TGTGCCAGCAGTGACCAACAGGGGGCTAAGAGCGAGCAGTACTTC. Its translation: CASSDQQGAKSEQYF.

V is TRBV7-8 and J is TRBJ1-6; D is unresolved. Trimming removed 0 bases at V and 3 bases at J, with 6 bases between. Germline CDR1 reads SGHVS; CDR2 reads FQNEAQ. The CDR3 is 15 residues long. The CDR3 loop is CASSLAAGYNSPLHF. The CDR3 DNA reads TGTGCCAGCAGCTTAGCGGCAGGCTATAATTCACCCCTCCACTTT.

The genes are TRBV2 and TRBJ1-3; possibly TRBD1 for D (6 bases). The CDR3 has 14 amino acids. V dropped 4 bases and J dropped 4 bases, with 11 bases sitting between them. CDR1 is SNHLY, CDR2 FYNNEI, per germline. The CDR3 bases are TGTGCCAGCAGTGGCCCAGGGGCCGGAAACACCATATATTTT. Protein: CASSGPGAGNTIYF.

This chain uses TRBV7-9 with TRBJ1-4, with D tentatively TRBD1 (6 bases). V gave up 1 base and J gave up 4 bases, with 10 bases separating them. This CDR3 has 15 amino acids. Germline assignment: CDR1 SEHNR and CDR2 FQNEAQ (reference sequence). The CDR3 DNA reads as TGTGCCAGCAGCTTAGAGGGACAAAATAATGAAAAACTGTTTTTT. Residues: CASSLEGQNNEKLFF.

The CDR3 nucleotides are TGTGCCAGCTCACGAAGACAGGGAAGGGACACTGAAGCTTTCTTT. It encodes CASSRRQGRDTEAFF. J is TRBJ1-1 and V is TRBV18; TRBD1 agrees at 7 bases. J was trimmed by 3 bases and V by 4 bases; bases with no gene match: 8. Germline CDR1 is KGHSH and CDR2 is LQKENI. The CDR3 is made up of 15 amino acids.

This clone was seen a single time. DNA of the CDR3: TGTGCCAGCAGTTTGAGGGTAGCGGCGTTCTACGAGCAGTACTTC. Translation: CASSLRVAAFYEQYF. J is TRBJ2-7 and V is TRBV27; possibly TRBD2 for D (6 bases). The CDR3 runs 15 residues. V shed 3 bases and J shed 3 bases, with 15 bases lying between them. The germline CDR1 and CDR2 sequences are MNHEY and SMNVEV (reference sequence).

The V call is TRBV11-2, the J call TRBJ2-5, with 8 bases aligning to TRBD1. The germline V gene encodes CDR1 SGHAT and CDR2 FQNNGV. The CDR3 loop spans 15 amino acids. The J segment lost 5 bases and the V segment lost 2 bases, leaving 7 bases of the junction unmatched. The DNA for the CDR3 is TGTGCCAGCAGCTTACAACGGACAGGGCAGGAGACCCAGTACTTC. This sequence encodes CASSLQRTGQETQYF.

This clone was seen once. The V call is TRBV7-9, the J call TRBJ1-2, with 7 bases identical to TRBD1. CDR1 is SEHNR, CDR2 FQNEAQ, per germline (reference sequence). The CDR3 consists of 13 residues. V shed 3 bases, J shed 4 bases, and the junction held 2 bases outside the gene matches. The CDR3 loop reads CASSFDRAYGYTF. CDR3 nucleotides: TGTGCCAGCAGCTTCGACAGGGCCTATGGCTACACCTTC.

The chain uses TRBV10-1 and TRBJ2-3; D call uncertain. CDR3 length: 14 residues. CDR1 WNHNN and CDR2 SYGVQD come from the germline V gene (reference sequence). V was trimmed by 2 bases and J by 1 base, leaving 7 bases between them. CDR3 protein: CASSEAPGTDTQYF. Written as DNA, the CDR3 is TGCGCCAGCAGTGAGGCCCCGGGCACAGATACGCAGTATTTT.

The CDR3 DNA reads TGCGCCAGCAGCTTGGAAAGCTACGAGCAGTACTTC. This encodes CASSLESYEQYF. The genes are TRBV5-1 and TRBJ2-7, with D uncertain. The V and J ends lost 0 bases and 3 bases respectively, with 4 bases between them. This CDR3 has 12 residues. CDR1 is SGHRS, CDR2 YFSETQ, per germline.

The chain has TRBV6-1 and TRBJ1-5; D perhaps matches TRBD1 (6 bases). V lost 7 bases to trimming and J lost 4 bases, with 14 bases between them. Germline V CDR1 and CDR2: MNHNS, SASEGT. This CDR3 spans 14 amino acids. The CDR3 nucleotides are TGTGCCAGCATGGGGCAGGGGCAAAATCAGCCCCAGCATTTT. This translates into CASMGQGQNQPQHF.

Written as DNA, the CDR3 is TGTGCCACTCAAACCGGGTCCCTGGGTGGTGAGCAGTTCTTC. Amino acid sequence: CATQTGSLGGEQFF. The V gene is TRBV5-4, the J gene TRBJ2-1, with D unresolved. The germline V and J ends were trimmed by 9 bases and 9 bases, with 22 bases remaining between them. Per germline, CDR1 SGHNT and CDR2 YYREEE (reference sequence). This CDR3 has 14 residues.

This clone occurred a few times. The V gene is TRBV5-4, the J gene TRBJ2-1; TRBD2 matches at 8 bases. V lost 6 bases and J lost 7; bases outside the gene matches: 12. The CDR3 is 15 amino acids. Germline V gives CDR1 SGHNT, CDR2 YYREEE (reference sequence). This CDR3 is CASTPRGGFRNEQFF. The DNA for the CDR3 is TGTGCCAGCACCCCCCGGGGGGGCTTTAGAAATGAGCAGTTCTTC.

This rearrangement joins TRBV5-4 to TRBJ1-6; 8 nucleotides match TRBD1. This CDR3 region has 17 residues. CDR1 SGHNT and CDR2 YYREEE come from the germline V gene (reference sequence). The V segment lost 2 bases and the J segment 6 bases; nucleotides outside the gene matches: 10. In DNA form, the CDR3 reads TGTGCCAGCAGCTTCCGCAGGGGGCTCGGGGGTAATTCACCCCTCCACTTT. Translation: CASSFRRGLGGNSPLHF.

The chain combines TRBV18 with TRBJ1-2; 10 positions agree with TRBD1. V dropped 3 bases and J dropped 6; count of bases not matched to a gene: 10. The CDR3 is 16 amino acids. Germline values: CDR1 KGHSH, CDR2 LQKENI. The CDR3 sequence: CASSPVPGQGKDGYTF. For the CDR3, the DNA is TGTGCCAGCTCACCTGTACCGGGACAGGGGAAGGATGGCTACACCTTC.

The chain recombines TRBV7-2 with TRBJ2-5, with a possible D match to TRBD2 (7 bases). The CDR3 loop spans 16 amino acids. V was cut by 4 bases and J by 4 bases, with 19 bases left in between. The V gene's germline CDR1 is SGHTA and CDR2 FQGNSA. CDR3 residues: CASSSNGGSRGETQYF. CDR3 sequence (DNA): TGTGCCAGCAGCTCCAACGGGGGGTCCAGGGGAGAGACCCAGTACTTC.

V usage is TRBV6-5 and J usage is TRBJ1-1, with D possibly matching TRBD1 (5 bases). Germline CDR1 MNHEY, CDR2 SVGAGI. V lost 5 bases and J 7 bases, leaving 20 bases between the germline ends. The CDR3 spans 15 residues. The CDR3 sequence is CASSQRGKGLNEAFF. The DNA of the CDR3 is TGTGCCAGCAGTCAAAGGGGAAAGGGACTAAATGAAGCTTTCTTT.

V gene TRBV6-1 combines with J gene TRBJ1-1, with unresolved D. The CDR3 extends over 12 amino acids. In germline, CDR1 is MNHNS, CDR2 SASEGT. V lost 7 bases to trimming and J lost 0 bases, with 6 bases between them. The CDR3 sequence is CASTLMNTEAFF. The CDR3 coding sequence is TGTGCCAGCACACTAATGAACACTGAAGCTTTCTTT.

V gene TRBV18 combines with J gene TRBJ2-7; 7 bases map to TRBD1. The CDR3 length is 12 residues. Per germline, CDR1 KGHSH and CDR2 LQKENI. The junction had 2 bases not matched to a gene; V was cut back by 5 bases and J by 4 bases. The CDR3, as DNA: TGTGCCAGCTCAAGACAGGGTTACGAGCAGTACTTC. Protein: CASSRQGYEQYF.

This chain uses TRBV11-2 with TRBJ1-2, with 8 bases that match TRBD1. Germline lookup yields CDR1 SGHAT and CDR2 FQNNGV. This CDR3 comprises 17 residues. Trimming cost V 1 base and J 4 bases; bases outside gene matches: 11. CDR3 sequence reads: CASSLGGGTGSRYGYTF. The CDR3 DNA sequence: TGTGCCAGCAGCTTAGGGGGGGGGACAGGATCCCGCTATGGCTACACCTTC.

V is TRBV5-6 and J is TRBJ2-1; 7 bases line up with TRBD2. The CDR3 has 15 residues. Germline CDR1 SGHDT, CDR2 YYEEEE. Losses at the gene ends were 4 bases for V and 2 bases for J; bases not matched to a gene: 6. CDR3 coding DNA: TGTGCCAGCAGCAAAATACGGGGGGCCTACAATGAGCAGTTCTTC. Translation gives CASSKIRGAYNEQFF.

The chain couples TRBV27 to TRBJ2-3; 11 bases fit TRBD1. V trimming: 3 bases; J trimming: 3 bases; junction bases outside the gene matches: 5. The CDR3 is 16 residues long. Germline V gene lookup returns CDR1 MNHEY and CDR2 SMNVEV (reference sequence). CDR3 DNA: TGTGCCAGCAGTTTTACGGACAGGGGGCGGACAGATACGCAGTATTTT. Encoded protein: CASSFTDRGRTDTQYF.

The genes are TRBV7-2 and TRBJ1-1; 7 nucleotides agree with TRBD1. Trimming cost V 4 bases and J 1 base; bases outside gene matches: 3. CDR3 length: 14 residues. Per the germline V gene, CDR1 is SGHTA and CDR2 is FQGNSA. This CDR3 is CASSSRTGNTEAFF. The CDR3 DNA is TGTGCCAGCAGCTCAAGGACAGGGAACACTGAAGCTTTCTTT.

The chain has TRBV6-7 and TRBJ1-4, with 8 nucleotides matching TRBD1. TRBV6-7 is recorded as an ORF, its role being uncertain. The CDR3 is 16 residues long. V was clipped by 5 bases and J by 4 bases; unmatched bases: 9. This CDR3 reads CASSTQGAPGNEKLFF. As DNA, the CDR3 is TGTGCCAGCAGTACCCAGGGGGCGCCCGGTAATGAAAAACTGTTTTTT.

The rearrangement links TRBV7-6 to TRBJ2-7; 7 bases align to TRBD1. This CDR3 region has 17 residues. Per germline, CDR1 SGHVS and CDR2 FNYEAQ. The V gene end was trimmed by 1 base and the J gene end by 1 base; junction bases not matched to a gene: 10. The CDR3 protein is CASSLEPSGQRSYEQYF. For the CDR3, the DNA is TGTGCCAGCAGCTTAGAGCCCTCGGGACAGAGATCCTACGAGCAGTACTTC.

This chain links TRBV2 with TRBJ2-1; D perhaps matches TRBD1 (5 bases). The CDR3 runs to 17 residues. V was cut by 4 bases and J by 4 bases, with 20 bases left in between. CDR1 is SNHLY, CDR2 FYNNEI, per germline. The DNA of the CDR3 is TGTGCCAGCAGTGGTACCTTACAGGCGATCTCATACAATGAGCAGTTCTTC. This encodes CASSGTLQAISYNEQFF.

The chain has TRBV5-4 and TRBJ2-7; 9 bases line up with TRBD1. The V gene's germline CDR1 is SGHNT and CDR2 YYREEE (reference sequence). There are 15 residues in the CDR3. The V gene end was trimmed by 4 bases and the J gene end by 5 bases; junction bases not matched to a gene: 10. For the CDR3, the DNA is TGTGCCAGCAGCACACCGGGACAGGGCTTACACGAGCAGTACTTC. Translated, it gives CASSTPGQGLHEQYF.

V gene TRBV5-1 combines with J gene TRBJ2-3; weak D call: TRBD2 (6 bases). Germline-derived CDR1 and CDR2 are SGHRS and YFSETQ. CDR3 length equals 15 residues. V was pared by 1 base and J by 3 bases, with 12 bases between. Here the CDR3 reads CASSLSAGITDTQYF. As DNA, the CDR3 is TGCGCCAGCAGCTTGTCGGCGGGGATTACAGATACGCAGTATTTT. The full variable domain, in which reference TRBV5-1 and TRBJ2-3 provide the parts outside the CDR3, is KAGVTQTPRYLIKTRGQQVTLSCSPISGHRSVSWYQQTPGQGLQFLFEYFSETQRNKGNFPGRFSGRQFSNSRSEMNVSTLELGDSALYLCASSLSAGITDTQYFGPGTRLTVL.

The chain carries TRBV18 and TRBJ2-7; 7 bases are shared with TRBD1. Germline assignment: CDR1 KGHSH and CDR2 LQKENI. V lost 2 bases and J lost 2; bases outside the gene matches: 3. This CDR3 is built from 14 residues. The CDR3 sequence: CASSPRTGTYEQYF. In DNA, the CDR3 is TGTGCCAGCTCACCAAGGACAGGAACCTACGAGCAGTACTTC. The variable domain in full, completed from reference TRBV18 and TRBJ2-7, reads NAGVMQNPRHLVRRRGQEARLRCSPMKGHSHVYWYRQLPEEGLKFMVYLQKENIIDESGMPKERFSAEFPKEGPSILRIQQVVRGDSAAYFCASSPRTGTYEQYFGPGTRLTVT.